This T cell receptor (beta chain) was recorded in a study of immune cell composition in non-small cell lung cancer. The normal lung sample lay at least 3 cm, and maximally far, from the tumour. TCRdb's copy holds only in-frame clones and misses some; the assay was immunoSEQ multiplex PCR. The data show 6,200 or so clones, approximately 80% seen once. With respect to this clone: Its cognate antigen is unknown.

CDR1 is SGHTA and CDR2 is FQGNSA in the germline V gene. This CDR3 is 19 amino acids long. The V gene end was trimmed by 1 base and the J gene end by 7 bases; junction bases not matched to a gene: 21. Study outcomes and limitations: Adenocarcinomas with higher top tumour-associated clone frequency had more reactive TILs. Tumour-reactive clones were not shown to match dominant in vivo tumour clones. Clones >0.5% enriched in tumour were rarer in adenocarcinoma (around 33%) than squamous (approximately 80%).

V is TRBV7-2 and J is TRBJ2-7, with 8 bases lining up with TRBD1. Material for sequencing was non-adjacent lung tissue. This receptor was obtained from a human donor with non-small cell lung cancer. The CDR3 nucleotides read TGTGCCAGCAGCTTAGGTGGGCAGGGGGCCCTTAGGAGGAGGTCGGAGCAGTACTTC. Residues: CASSLGGQGALRRRSEQYF.